These 22 T cell receptor beta chains were all obtained from the same sample, sequenced in a study of regulatory T cells in long-lasting Graves disease. Time point noted: newly diagnosed GD, antithyroid drugs for less than 3 months. From RNA extracted from PBMCs, the TCR library was made. Sequencing libraries for TCR beta were prepared with iRepertoire HTBI primers and Arm-PCR of CDR3 regions. A single record per CDR3 protein comes from TCRdb applying MiXCR to the multiplex PCR reads. The table records a few hundred thousand distinct CDR3 sequences, roughly 14% of them present only once. These same data were also listed under a study on T cells in Graves' hyperthyroidism and ophthalmopathy.

The material was peripheral blood mononuclear cells (PBMCs), obtained at new diagnosis, from a patient treated with antithyroid drugs. These receptors originate from a man aged 30 to 45 with Graves disease.

The chain combines TRBV6-1 with TRBJ2-2; either TRBD1 or TRBD2 may supply D (5 bases each). The V gene's germline CDR1 is MNHNS and CDR2 SASEGT. The CDR3 contains 14 residues. The V end lost 8 bases, the J end lost 5 bases, and 15 bases lay between the germline ends. The CDR3 loop is CASWGRIGTGELFF. For the CDR3, the DNA is TGTGCCAGCTGGGGGAGAATTGGGACCGGGGAGCTGTTTTTT.

In its sample, this clonotype was seen many times. This chain joins TRBV6-9 and TRBJ1-2; TRBD1 aligns across 7 bases. From germline, CDR1 is MNHGY and CDR2 SVAAGI. V shed 4 bases and J 6 bases; nucleotides not matched to a gene: 5. This CDR3 region has 13 residues. The CDR3: CASSWTGRDGYTF. The CDR3 coding sequence is TGTGCCAGCAGTTGGACAGGCCGGGATGGCTACACCTTC.

The J gene is TRBJ2-1, the V gene TRBV18, with a weak D call TRBD1 (5 bases). The end of the DNA is better explained by TRBJ2-5, so the J call may be wrong. The CDR3 has 14 amino acids. CDR1 and CDR2 (germline): KGHSH, LQKENI. CDR3 region: CASSRALGEETQYF. CDR3 bases: TGTGCCAGCTCCAGGGCCCTGGGTGAAGAGACCCAGTACTTC.

The sample holds many counts of this clonotype. The chain recombines TRBV6-1 with TRBJ2-7; TRBD1 agrees at 7 bases. The CDR3 runs to 15 residues. V shed 7 bases and J 3 bases; nucleotides not matched to a gene: 12. Germline V CDR1 and CDR2: MNHNS, SASEGT. The CDR3 region is CASTAAPGQNYEQYF. CDR3 nucleotide sequence: TGTGCCAGCACCGCCGCTCCGGGACAGAACTACGAGCAGTACTTC.

CDR3 coding DNA: TGCAGCGTTGCCTCCCTCGGGCAGGGAAGTAATGAAAAACTGTTTTTT. Translation: CSVASLGQGSNEKLFF. The J gene is TRBJ1-4, the V gene TRBV29-1; TRBD1 might be the D (5 bases). V shed 4 bases and J shed 4 bases, with 19 bases lying between them. The length of the CDR3 is 16 residues. The germline CDR1 and CDR2 sequences are SQVTM and ANQGSEA.

This clonotype appeared many times. J is TRBJ2-7 and V is TRBV12-3 or TRBV12-4; D unclear. Trimming removed 2 bases at V and 4 bases at J, with 3 bases between. This CDR3 is 11 amino acids long. In nucleotides, the CDR3 is TGTGCCAGCAGTTTAACGTACGAGCAGTACTTC. Encoded protein: CASSLTYEQYF.

This clonotype was counted at least ten times. The germline gene is not matched at one end of the junction; a read error may be the cause. The chain links TRBV5-1 to TRBJ2-2; 8 nucleotides align to TRBD2. Per the germline V gene, CDR1 is SGHRS and CDR2 is YFSETQ. CDR3 length: 16 residues. CDR3 loop: CASSPRTSGYTGELFF. CDR3 sequence (DNA): TGTGCCAGCAGCCCGAGAACTAGCGGATACACCGGGGAGCTGTTTTTT.

With respect to this clonotype: A read error likely explains this, since a far larger clone differs by one base. The V gene is TRBV7-8, the J gene TRBJ2-7; unclear D gene. The CDR3 sequence is 12 residues long. Germline-derived CDR1 and CDR2 are SGHVS and FQNEAQ. CDR3 region: CTSSSTHYEQYF. The CDR3 DNA sequence: TGTACCAGCAGCTCGACACACTACGAGCAGTACTTC.

A remark on this clonotype: A far more abundant clone sits one base away, making this likely a read error. The rearrangement uses TRBV10-3 and TRBJ2-5; no definite D call. Looked up from germline, CDR1 is ENHRY and CDR2 is SYGVKD. This CDR3 comprises 12 residues. V shed 3 bases and J shed 7 bases, with 9 bases lying between them. DNA for the CDR3: TGTGCCATCAGTGATTCTATTGGGACCCAGTACTTC. The encoded protein is CAISDSIGTQYF.

This clonotype showed up many times. The chain joins TRBV27 to TRBJ1-2, with 7 bases that match TRBD1. Per the germline V gene, CDR1 is MNHEY and CDR2 is SMNVEV (reference sequence). Unmatched junction bases numbered 10, after V lost 4 bases and J lost 11 bases. This CDR3 contains 13 residues. The CDR3 is CASSSYGQDTYTF. The DNA for the CDR3 is TGTGCCAGCAGTTCCTATGGACAGGATACATACACCTTC.

This clonotype occurred once. The V and J genes are TRBV19 and TRBJ2-2; 14 nucleotides match TRBD2. CDR1 LNHDA and CDR2 SQIVND come from the germline V gene (reference sequence). V gave up 5 bases and J gave up 5 bases; unmatched junction bases: 16. This CDR3 has 20 amino acids. For the CDR3, the DNA is TGTGCCAGTAGTGAAAGGACTAGCGGGAGGATTCATGGAGAAACCGGGGAGCTGTTTTTT. Its translation is CASSERTSGRIHGETGELFF.

This clonotype has ten or more counts. The chain links TRBV20-1 to TRBJ2-3, with TRBD2 matching over 10 bases. CDR3 length: 16 residues. Unmatched junction bases numbered 15, after V lost 5 bases and J lost 7 bases. Germline V lookup: CDR1 DFQATT, CDR2 SNEGSKA (reference sequence). The CDR3 loop reads CSALDVETSGRHTQYF. As DNA, the CDR3 is TGCAGTGCTCTAGATGTAGAGACTAGCGGGCGACATACGCAGTATTTT.

The sample holds many counts of this clonotype. This chain uses TRBV6-5 with TRBJ1-1; D not certain. The CDR3 is 13 residues long. Germline V gene lookup returns CDR1 MNHEY and CDR2 SVGAGI. V shed 2 bases and J shed 5 bases, with 9 bases lying between them. The CDR3 here is CASSYAARTEAFF. The CDR3 DNA sequence: TGTGCCAGCAGTTACGCGGCACGGACTGAAGCTTTCTTT.

At least ten counts were recorded for this clonotype. The chain is built from TRBV11-3 and TRBJ1-6, with a possible D match to TRBD1 (5 bases). Germline V gene sequence: CDR1 SGHNT, CDR2 YENEEA. Trimming left V 5 bases short and J 16 bases short, with 15 bases between. The CDR3 length is 12 residues. The CDR3 DNA reads as TGTGCCAGCAGCGCTCGGGACGGGATGCTCCACTTT. Translating it yields CASSARDGMLHF.

This clonotype has at least ten counts. V usage is TRBV5-1 and J usage is TRBJ2-2; 11 positions agree with TRBD2. The germline gives CDR1 SGHRS, CDR2 YFSETQ. V gave up 3 bases and J gave up 1 base; unmatched junction bases: 5. The CDR3 consists of 17 residues. The CDR3 loop reads CASSSTLAGGNTGELFF. CDR3 DNA sequence: TGCGCCAGCAGCTCGACTCTAGCGGGAGGGAACACCGGGGAGCTGTTTTTT.

This clonotype appeared many times. The rearrangement links TRBV27 to TRBJ2-3; D is uncertain. Trimming cost V 7 bases and J 1 base, with 9 bases left between them. This CDR3 is 13 amino acids long. From germline, CDR1 is MNHEY and CDR2 SMNVEV (reference sequence). The CDR3 DNA reads TGTGCCAGCACCTTGGACGGCACAGATACGCAGTATTTT. Residues: CASTLDGTDTQYF.

The sample holds a few counts of this clonotype. This chain connects TRBV29-1 to TRBJ1-2, with D tentatively TRBD1 (6 bases). Trimming cost V 7 bases and J 2 bases, with 17 bases left between them. The germline gives CDR1 SQVTM, CDR2 ANQGSEA. The CDR3 has 14 amino acids. CDR3 in DNA: TGCAGCGCCCTTCGGGGGGCCGGAAACTATGGCTACACCTTC. It encodes CSALRGAGNYGYTF.

The sample holds many counts of this clonotype. The CDR3 region has the DNA TGTGCCAGCAGTTACTCCAATGAGCAGTTCTTC. Amino acid sequence: CASSYSNEQFF. This rearrangement joins TRBV6-2 or TRBV6-3 to TRBJ2-1; D ambiguous. CDR3 length: 11 amino acids. Germline CDR1 reads MNHEY; CDR2 reads SVGEGT. V was trimmed by 0 bases and J by 6 bases, leaving 0 bases between them.

The rearrangement uses TRBV6-2 or TRBV6-3 and TRBJ2-2; TRBD1 matches 7 bases. V dropped 2 bases and J dropped 0; count of bases not matched to a gene: 15. Germline V gene lookup returns CDR1 MNHEY and CDR2 SVGEGT. This CDR3 comprises 20 residues. CDR3 region: CASSYTNDGTAYTNTGELFF. CDR3 DNA sequence: TGTGCCAGCAGTTACACCAACGATGGGACAGCGTACACGAACACCGGGGAGCTGTTTTTT.

The sample holds many counts of this clonotype. The chain couples TRBV2 to TRBJ2-7; TRBD2 matches 8 bases. The V gene end was trimmed by 0 bases and the J gene end by 3 bases; junction bases not matched to a gene: 1. The CDR3 totals 14 residues. Germline V lookup: CDR1 SNHLY, CDR2 FYNNEI. This CDR3 reads CASSEALAGYEQYF. The DNA of the CDR3 is TGTGCCAGCAGTGAAGCGCTAGCGGGCTACGAGCAGTACTTC. Combining the CDR3 with reference TRBV2 and TRBJ2-7 gives the whole variable domain EPEVTQTPSHQVTQMGQEVILRCVPISNHLYFYWYRQILGQKVEFLVSFYNNEISEKSEIFDDQFSVERPDGSNFTLKIRSTKLEDSAMYFCASSEALAGYEQYFGPGTRLTVT.

This clonotype was detected a few times. The CDR3 loop reads CASNPSLPGANVLTF. CDR3 coding DNA: TGTGCCAGCAACCCCTCTCTACCGGGGGCCAACGTCCTGACTTTC. The chain couples TRBV6-1 to TRBJ2-6; no firm D call. The CDR3 is 15 residues long. Germline V CDR1 and CDR2: MNHNS, SASEGT. V lost 7 bases to trimming and J lost 4 bases, with 14 bases between them.

This clonotype was observed at least ten times. The chain uses TRBV27 and TRBJ1-5; possible D gene TRBD1, 6 bases. Per the germline V gene, CDR1 is MNHEY and CDR2 is SMNVEV (reference sequence). The CDR3 totals 16 residues. V lost 5 bases, J lost 0 bases, and 14 bases lay in between. Written as DNA, the CDR3 is TGTGCCAGCAGTAAAGGGACACCCGATAGCAATCAGCCCCAGCATTTT. Its protein product is CASSKGTPDSNQPQHF.